The entry that follows covers one T cell receptor (beta chain) sequence. Clones were sequenced by immunoSEQ multiplex PCR, and TCRdb holds only the in-frame ones, with some missing. The table shows roughly 17,000 clones, with 73% occurring only once. CDR1 SGHVS and CDR2 FQNEAQ come from the germline V gene. The ends were cut back, 3 bases at V and 0 bases at J, with 17 bases in the middle. The CDR3 length is 18 residues. Blood draws occurred at baseline, cycle 4 day 1, and cycle 7 day 1. This entry belongs to a study of OX40 agonist ivuxolimab in advanced cancers. Study information: The study treated patients with ivuxolimab, an agonistic anti-OX40 (CD134) antibody. Hepatocellular carcinoma, melanoma, renal cell or head and neck cancer was diagnosed in the dose-escalation patients. Participants could have had prior anti-PD-1, anti-PD-L1 or anti-CTLA-4 therapy, and roughly 39% had some.

This sequence originates from an adult with an advanced solid tumor such as melanoma, head and neck, liver or kidney cancer. The chain combines TRBV7-8 with TRBJ1-4; tentative D call: TRBD1 (6 bases). Sequenced here: CD4+ or CD8+ T cells sorted from blood, sampled in a trial of the OX40 agonist ivuxolimab. CDR3 DNA: TGTGCCAGCAGCTTTTCTCGGGACACCCGTGCAACTAATGAAAAACTGTTTTTT. It yields the protein CASSFSRDTRATNEKLFF.